The 5 T cell receptor beta chains in this list originate from one sample, sequenced in a study of CD8 T cells in Susac syndrome. When the RNA was reverse transcribed, random hexamers were used with an input of about 0.5 to 1 ug. In TCRdb, the immunoSEQ multiplex PCR reads were re-called with MiXCR into one record per CDR3 protein. The sample lists around 100,000 distinct CDR3 sequences, 95% occurring once. The sample taken for sequencing was CD8+ T cells from PBMCs. The receptors were gathered from a human donor with Susac syndrome.

This rearrangement joins TRBV7-9 to TRBJ1-5; D is undetermined. CDR3 length equals 12 residues. V shed 1 base and J shed 6 bases, with 4 bases lying between them. Germline V CDR1 and CDR2: SEHNR, FQNEAQ (reference sequence). CDR3: CASSLGTQPQHF. CDR3 coding DNA: TGTGCCAGCAGCTTAGGTACTCAGCCCCAGCATTTT.

The chain has TRBV18 and TRBJ2-5; perhaps TRBD1 as D (6 bases). CDR3 length equals 15 residues. Germline V gene sequence: CDR1 KGHSH, CDR2 LQKENI. Deletions cut 4 bases from V and 4 bases from J, with 16 bases between. DNA for the CDR3: TGTGCCAGCTCACAAAACACAGGGAAGGCAGAGACCCAGTACTTC. It translates to CASSQNTGKAETQYF.

The chain links TRBV3-1 to TRBJ2-7, with D possibly matching TRBD1 (5 bases). The germline V and J ends were trimmed by 1 base and 3 bases, with 13 bases remaining between them. The CDR3 extends over 15 amino acids. CDR1 is LGHDT and CDR2 is YNNKEL in the germline V gene (reference sequence). CDR3 region: CASSQVGAQFYEQYF. The CDR3 nucleotides are TGTGCCAGCAGCCAAGTTGGGGCACAATTCTACGAGCAGTACTTC.

V and J are TRBV23-1 and TRBJ2-7; unclear D gene. TRBV23-1 is placed among ORFs of uncertain function. V shed 0 bases and J shed 3 bases, with 33 bases lying between them. The length of the CDR3 is 22 residues. The CDR3 nucleotides read TGCGCCAGCAGTCAATCCCCAAAAATCGCCCCATCCCGCCCCCATTCCATCTACGAGCAGTACTTC. Residues: CASSQSPKIAPSRPHSIYEQYF.

DNA for the CDR3: TGCAGCCCATACTTAGCGGGAGCCACAGATACGCAGTATTTT. Amino acids: CSPYLAGATDTQYF. This chain joins TRBV29-1 and TRBJ2-3; 9 bases are a match to TRBD2. The V gene's germline CDR1 is SQVTM and CDR2 ANQGSEA. V lost 8 bases and J lost 2; bases outside the gene matches: 8. The CDR3 spans 14 residues.